One sample yielded the 30 T cell receptor beta chains listed below, sequenced in a study of response to subunit inactivated influenza vaccine. TCRdb re-called the RT-PCR reads with MiXCR, one entry per CDR3 protein. The sample carries 500,000 to 600,000 distinct CDR3 sequences, around 11% recorded once. The same data also went into a second study, on T cells expressing NK-cell markers. According to that study: The authors made TCR beta cDNA libraries by 5'RACE template switching. This switching added a universal primer site and UMIs.

Sequenced material: PBMCs from blood, taken on the day of vaccination. The receptors derive from a middle-aged man who received an inactivated influenza vaccine.

In this sample, this clonotype turned up a few times. The V and J genes are TRBV12-3 or TRBV12-4 and TRBJ2-5; TRBD2 matches at 12 bases. V lost 5 bases to trimming and J lost 7 bases; unmatched junction nucleotides: 8. The CDR3 is 15 amino acids. CDR3 nucleotides: TGTGCCAGCAGTCATAGGACTAGCGGGGAAGTGACCCAGTACTTC. Its translation is CASSHRTSGEVTQYF.

The V call is TRBV27, the J call TRBJ2-1; D not certain. The V end lost 3 bases, the J end lost 10 bases, and 16 bases lay between the germline ends. This CDR3 has 14 amino acids. Per the germline V gene, CDR1 is MNHEY and CDR2 is SMNVEV (reference sequence). The CDR3 sequence: CASSFRYGVMEQFF. The CDR3 DNA reads as TGTGCCAGCAGTTTTCGGTACGGAGTTATGGAGCAGTTCTTC.

The chain has TRBV5-1 and TRBJ2-5; the D gene is possibly TRBD1 (6 bases). The CDR3 is 14 residues long. Germline CDR1 reads SGHRS; CDR2 reads YFSETQ. Between the trimmed V and J ends, which lost 0 bases and 5 bases, there was a span of 11 bases. The CDR3 region is CASSLADSRETQYF. The CDR3 DNA follows: TGCGCCAGCAGCTTGGCGGACAGTAGGGAGACCCAGTACTTC.

The chain carries TRBV24-1 and TRBJ2-5, with D uncertain. Germline-derived CDR1 and CDR2 are KGHDR and SFDVKD. This CDR3 comprises 15 residues. The V and J ends lost 3 bases and 5 bases respectively, with 15 bases between them. The CDR3: CATSDRDWDSETQYF. The CDR3 nucleotides are TGTGCCACCAGTGATCGCGACTGGGATTCGGAGACCCAGTACTTC.

The table lists this clonotype with a few counts. This chain joins TRBV9 and TRBJ2-7, with TRBD2 identical over 9 bases. Germline V gene sequence: CDR1 SGDLS, CDR2 YYNGEE. The CDR3 is made up of 16 amino acids. Trimming removed 4 bases from V and 0 bases from J; junction bases left unmatched: 8. Here the CDR3 DNA reads TGTGCCAGCAGCCCAGGGACTAGCACTTACTCCTACGAGCAGTACTTC. This encodes CASSPGTSTYSYEQYF.

The rearrangement links TRBV9 to TRBJ2-5; perhaps TRBD2 as D (7 bases). The CDR3 is 16 residues long. The germline V gene encodes CDR1 SGDLS and CDR2 YYNGEE. Trimming cost V 0 bases and J 2 bases, with 14 bases left between them. The CDR3 coding sequence is TGTGCCAGCAGCGTAGGAGGGGGGGGGACGCAAGAGACCCAGTACTTC. Residues: CASSVGGGGTQETQYF.

This rearrangement joins TRBV7-2 to TRBJ2-6; D is unclear. The CDR3 extends over 16 amino acids. V shed 1 base and J shed 1 base, with 8 bases lying between them. Looked up from germline, CDR1 is SGHTA and CDR2 is FQGNSA. Here the CDR3 reads CASSLVWGSGANVLTF. CDR3 sequence (DNA): TGTGCCAGCAGCTTAGTCTGGGGATCTGGGGCCAACGTCCTGACTTTC.

The chain uses TRBV6-5 and TRBJ2-5; TRBD2 agrees at 8 bases. In germline, CDR1 is MNHEY, CDR2 SVGAGI. J was trimmed by 2 bases and V by 0 bases; bases with no gene match: 8. The CDR3 consists of 17 residues. CDR3 nucleotides: TGTGCCAGCAGTTACTCGAGTTCCAGCGGGGGACAAGAGACCCAGTACTTC. The encoded protein is CASSYSSSSGGQETQYF.

CDR3 in amino acids: CASNVGAGVLDEQFF. For the CDR3, the DNA is TGTGCCAGCAACGTGGGAGCTGGTGTTCTAGATGAGCAGTTCTTC. The chain is built from TRBV7-9 and TRBJ2-1; possibly TRBD2 for D (5 bases). V lost 7 bases to trimming and J lost 8 bases, with 21 bases between them. The CDR3 runs to 15 residues. Germline V gene sequence: CDR1 SEHNR, CDR2 FQNEAQ (reference sequence).

This clonotype was recorded many times. The rearrangement joins TRBV7-2 to TRBJ2-3; D may be TRBD2 (6 bases). V lost 5 bases, J lost 2 bases, and 14 bases lay in between. This CDR3 has 15 amino acids. Germline V lookup: CDR1 SGHTA, CDR2 FQGNSA. The CDR3 DNA follows: TGTGCCAGCAGCCTTTTCGGGGGTACCACAGATACGCAGTATTTT. The encoded protein is CASSLFGGTTDTQYF.

The DNA of the CDR3 is TGTGCCAGCAGTCCTGGAGCGGGGACCCAGTACTTC. Its protein is CASSPGAGTQYF. The chain uses TRBV6-5 and TRBJ2-5; possible D gene TRBD2, 6 bases. Trimming took 5 bases from V and 7 from J, leaving 11 bases between them. The CDR3 totals 12 residues. Germline CDR1 MNHEY, CDR2 SVGAGI.

This clonotype was recorded a few times. V and J are TRBV5-1 and TRBJ2-3; D remains unclear. Trimming left V 4 bases short and J 0 bases short, with 12 bases between. Germline V CDR1 and CDR2: SGHRS, YFSETQ. The CDR3 contains 15 residues. CDR3 bases: TGCGCCAGCAGCCTGTTCGGTACTAGCACAGATACGCAGTATTTT. Protein sequence: CASSLFGTSTDTQYF.

The V and J genes are TRBV12-3 or TRBV12-4 and TRBJ2-7; D may be TRBD1 or TRBD2 (5 bases each). CDR3 size: 16 residues. V was shortened by 6 bases and J by 0 bases, with 18 bases between the two germline ends. This chain's CDR3 is CASSLGTGQHSYEQYF. In DNA form, the CDR3 reads TGTGCCAGCAGCCTTGGGACGGGTCAGCACTCCTACGAGCAGTACTTC.

The rearrangement uses TRBV7-2 and TRBJ2-2; D is undetermined. The CDR3 length is 14 residues. Germline lookup yields CDR1 SGHTA and CDR2 FQGNSA. The V end was cut by 2 bases, the J end by 7 bases, with 11 bases between. The CDR3 DNA follows: TGTGCCAGCAGCTTACGGACCTCAGGCGGGGAGCTGTTTTTT. Protein: CASSLRTSGGELFF.

There are a few counts of this clonotype. This chain links TRBV3-1 with TRBJ1-2; tentative D call: TRBD1 (5 bases). V was pared by 1 base and J by 2 bases, with 11 bases between. From germline, CDR1 is LGHDT and CDR2 YNNKEL (reference sequence). CDR3 length equals 15 residues. CDR3 loop: CASSQAPGTNYGYTF. The CDR3 DNA reads as TGTGCCAGCAGCCAAGCCCCAGGGACGAACTATGGCTACACCTTC. The full variable domain, with the rest looked up from reference TRBV3-1 and TRBJ1-2, is DTAVSQTPKYLVTQMGNDKSIKCEQNLGHDTMYWYKQDSKKFLKIMFSYNNKELIINETVPNRFSPKSPDKAHLNLHINSLELGDSAVYFCASSQAPGTNYGYTFGSGTRLTVV.

The chain has TRBV20-1 and TRBJ2-7; no reliable D call. The CDR3 consists of 14 residues. Germline-derived CDR1 and CDR2 are DFQATT and SNEGSKA (reference sequence). Trimming cost V 3 bases and J 0 bases, with 12 bases left between them. The CDR3 coding sequence is TGCAGTGCTAGTGTCGGTGGGAACTCCTACGAGCAGTACTTC. As protein: CSASVGGNSYEQYF.

This clonotype was recorded many times. The chain combines TRBV10-3 with TRBJ1-1; the D gene is possibly TRBD1 (6 bases). CDR1 and CDR2 from the germline V gene are ENHRY and SYGVKD. The V end was cut by 6 bases, the J end by 3 bases, with 11 bases between. The CDR3 covers 13 residues. CDR3 DNA: TGTGCCATCAGCGAACAGGGCTACACTGAAGCTTTCTTT. It codes for CAISEQGYTEAFF.

This clonotype has just a few counts. The chain has TRBV5-1 and TRBJ1-1; 7 bases are a match to TRBD1. The CDR3 spans 15 residues. Germline CDR1 and CDR2: SGHRS and YFSETQ. The ends lost 3 bases at V and 1 base at J; junction bases unmatched: 6. CDR3 residues: CASSSRGDRNTEAFF. CDR3 nucleotides: TGCGCCAGCAGCTCCCGAGGGGACAGGAACACTGAAGCTTTCTTT.

The chain joins TRBV19 to TRBJ2-1, with 8 bases that match TRBD2. CDR3 length: 14 amino acids. From germline, CDR1 is LNHDA and CDR2 SQIVND (reference sequence). The junction had 4 bases not matched to a gene; V was cut back by 6 bases and J by 3 bases. The CDR3 loop reads CASSGGVFYNEQFF. CDR3 nucleotides: TGTGCCAGTAGCGGGGGGGTCTTCTACAATGAGCAGTTCTTC.

The V and J genes are TRBV27 and TRBJ2-7, with a possible D match to TRBD2 (5 bases). Per the germline V gene, CDR1 is MNHEY and CDR2 is SMNVEV (reference sequence). V lost 3 bases, J lost 0 bases, and 9 bases lay in between. The CDR3 spans 14 residues. CDR3 sequence reads: CASSFGLASYEQYF. CDR3 DNA: TGTGCCAGCAGTTTCGGACTGGCCTCCTACGAGCAGTACTTC.

The chain uses TRBV12-3 or TRBV12-4 and TRBJ2-7, with unresolved D. V was clipped by 0 bases and J by 1 base, with 10 bases between them. The CDR3 totals 15 residues. The CDR3 loop reads CASSLAGLKSYEQYF. Written as DNA, the CDR3 is TGTGCCAGCAGTTTAGCGGGCCTTAAATCCTACGAGCAGTACTTC.

This clonotype was observed a few times. The rearrangement links TRBV10-3 to TRBJ1-1; D perhaps matches TRBD1 (5 bases). The V end lost 6 bases, the J end lost 0 bases, and 8 bases lay between the germline ends. CDR3 length equals 13 residues. The germline V gene has CDR1 ENHRY and CDR2 SYGVKD. CDR3 sequence: CAIRDSMNTEAFF. CDR3 coding DNA: TGTGCCATCAGAGACAGCATGAACACTGAAGCTTTCTTT.

This clonotype was observed a handful of times. J is TRBJ2-3 and V is TRBV27; 8 nucleotides match TRBD2. V dropped 7 bases and J dropped 2; count of bases not matched to a gene: 20. Per the germline V gene, CDR1 is MNHEY and CDR2 is SMNVEV (reference sequence). CDR3 length: 19 amino acids. Here the CDR3 DNA reads TGTGCCAGCAAACCGAAGGCCCGAAATAGCGGGACTCCCACAGATACGCAGTATTTT. This gives the protein CASKPKARNSGTPTDTQYF.

This clonotype was observed a few times. The chain has TRBV7-2 and TRBJ1-5; D call uncertain. The CDR3 has 14 amino acids. Germline assignment: CDR1 SGHTA and CDR2 FQGNSA. The germline V and J ends were trimmed by 1 base and 0 bases, with 4 bases remaining between them. CDR3 sequence (DNA): TGTGCCAGCAGCTTAGAGTATAGCAATCAGCCCCAGCATTTT. This translates into CASSLEYSNQPQHF. Combining the CDR3 with reference TRBV7-2 and TRBJ1-5 gives the whole variable domain GAGVSQSPSNKVTEKGKDVELRCDPISGHTALYWYRQSLGQGLEFLIYFQGNSAPDKSGLPSDRFSAERTGGSVSTLTIQRTQQEDSAVYLCASSLEYSNQPQHFGDGTRLSIL.

This clonotype was counted a few times. This chain links TRBV12-3 or TRBV12-4 with TRBJ2-2; D gene uncertain. The length of the CDR3 is 15 residues. V was clipped by 5 bases and J by 0 bases, with 10 bases between them. The chain's CDR3 is CASSLIRPNTGELFF. For the CDR3, the DNA is TGTGCCAGCAGTCTTATACGACCGAACACCGGGGAGCTGTTTTTT.

There are many counts of this clonotype. The V and J genes are TRBV11-2 and TRBJ2-1; 8 nucleotides align to TRBD2. The CDR3 runs 13 residues. The V gene end was trimmed by 0 bases and the J gene end by 10 bases; junction bases not matched to a gene: 2. In germline, CDR1 is SGHAT, CDR2 FQNNGV. The CDR3 DNA reads TGTGCCAGCAGCTTAGAGCGGGGGGTCGAGCAGTTCTTC. It is translated as CASSLERGVEQFF.

The chain uses TRBV14 and TRBJ2-7, with D tentatively TRBD2 (5 bases). There are 15 residues in the CDR3. CDR1 and CDR2 from the germline V gene are SGHDN and FVKESK. Trimming stripped 1 base from V and 0 bases from J, with 10 bases between. The CDR3 DNA reads as TGTGCCAGCAGCCAAGGGAGAGGGAGCTCCTACGAGCAGTACGTC. It encodes CASSQGRGSSYEQYV.

This clonotype was counted a few times. The rearrangement links TRBV7-9 to TRBJ2-1; 13 bases match TRBD2. This CDR3 is 16 amino acids long. The V gene end was trimmed by 5 bases and the J gene end by 2 bases; junction bases not matched to a gene: 3. Germline CDR1 reads SEHNR; CDR2 reads FQNEAQ (reference sequence). CDR3 sequence reads: CASSRGLAGAYNEQFF. As DNA, the CDR3 is TGTGCCAGCAGCCGCGGACTAGCGGGAGCCTACAATGAGCAGTTCTTC.

This clonotype was counted at least ten times. CDR3 residues: CASTPRGLNQPQHF. In nucleotides, the CDR3 is TGTGCCAGCACCCCCCGGGGTTTGAATCAGCCCCAGCATTTT. The chain uses TRBV12-3 or TRBV12-4 and TRBJ1-5; no firm D call. V lost 7 bases to trimming and J lost 4 bases, with 14 bases between them. The CDR3 runs to 14 residues.

This clonotype was seen a handful of times. V and J are TRBV12-3 or TRBV12-4 and TRBJ1-1; maybe TRBD1 (5 bases). Trimming removed 7 bases at V and 1 base at J, with 13 bases between. The length of the CDR3 is 14 residues. In DNA, the CDR3 is TGTGCCAGCAACCTCCGGGACGGGAACACTGAAGCTTTCTTT. It codes for CASNLRDGNTEAFF.